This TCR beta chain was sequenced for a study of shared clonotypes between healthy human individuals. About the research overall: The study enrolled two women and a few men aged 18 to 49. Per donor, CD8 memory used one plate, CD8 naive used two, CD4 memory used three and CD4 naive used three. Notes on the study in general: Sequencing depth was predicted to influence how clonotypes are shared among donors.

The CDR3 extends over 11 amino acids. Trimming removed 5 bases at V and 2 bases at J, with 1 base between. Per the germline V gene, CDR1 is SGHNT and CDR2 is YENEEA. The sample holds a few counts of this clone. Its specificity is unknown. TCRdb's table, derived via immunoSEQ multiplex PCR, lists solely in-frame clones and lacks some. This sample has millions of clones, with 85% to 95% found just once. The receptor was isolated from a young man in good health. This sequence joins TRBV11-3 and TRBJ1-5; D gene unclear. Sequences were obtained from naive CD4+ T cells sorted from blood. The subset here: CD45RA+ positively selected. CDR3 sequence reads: CASSRNQPQHF. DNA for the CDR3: TGTGCCAGCAGCCGCAATCAGCCCCAGCATTTT.